The TCR beta chain described here comes from a study of blood T cell repertoires in COVID-19. The germline V gene has CDR1 SGHAT and CDR2 FQDESV (reference sequence). The CDR3 is 16 residues long. With V trimmed by 5 bases and J by 0 bases, 5 bases remained unmatched. Clones were read by immunoSEQ multiplex PCR, and TCRdb kept only the in-frame ones, dropping some. This sample has 200,000 to 300,000 clones; approximately 86% occur once, and the top ten carry 3.3%. This receptor was taken from a woman aged 35 to 49 with acute COVID-19. The rearrangement links TRBV11-1 to TRBJ2-3, with 10 bases identical to TRBD2. Input material: PBMCs or T cells enriched from blood (not recorded which). The CDR3, as DNA: TGTGCCAGCAGCCGGCGACTAGCGGGTAGCACAGATACGCAGTATTTT. Its translation: CASSRRLAGSTDTQYF.